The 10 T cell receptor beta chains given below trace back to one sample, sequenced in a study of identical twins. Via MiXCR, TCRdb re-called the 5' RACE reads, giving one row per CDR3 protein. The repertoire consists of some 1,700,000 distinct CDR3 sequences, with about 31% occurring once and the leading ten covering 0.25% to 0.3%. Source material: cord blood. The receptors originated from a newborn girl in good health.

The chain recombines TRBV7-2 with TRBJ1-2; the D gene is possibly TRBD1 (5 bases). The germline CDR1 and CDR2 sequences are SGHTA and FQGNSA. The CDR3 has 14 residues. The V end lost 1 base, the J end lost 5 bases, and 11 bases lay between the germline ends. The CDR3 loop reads CASSLEGRWYGYTF. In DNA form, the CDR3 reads TGTGCCAGCAGCTTAGAGGGGCGCTGGTATGGCTACACCTTC.

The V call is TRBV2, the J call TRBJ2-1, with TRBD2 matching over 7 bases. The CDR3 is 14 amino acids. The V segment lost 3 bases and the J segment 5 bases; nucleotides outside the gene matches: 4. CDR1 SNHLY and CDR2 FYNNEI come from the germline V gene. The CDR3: CASSEGREHNEQFF. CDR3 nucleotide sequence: TGTGCCAGCAGTGAGGGGCGGGAGCACAATGAGCAGTTCTTC. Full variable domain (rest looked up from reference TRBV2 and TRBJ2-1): EPEVTQTPSHQVTQMGQEVILRCVPISNHLYFYWYRQILGQKVEFLVSFYNNEISEKSEIFDDQFSVERPDGSNFTLKIRSTKLEDSAMYFCASSEGREHNEQFFGPGTRLTVL.

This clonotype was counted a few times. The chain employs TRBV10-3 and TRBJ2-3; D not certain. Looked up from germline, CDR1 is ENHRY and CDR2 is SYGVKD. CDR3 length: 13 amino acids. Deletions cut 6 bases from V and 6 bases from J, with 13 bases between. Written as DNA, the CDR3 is TGTGCCATCAGAGTCAGTCTCACGGATACGCAGTATTTT. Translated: CAIRVSLTDTQYF.

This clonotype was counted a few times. The DNA of the CDR3 is TGTGCCAGCATAGGGGACAGGCACGATACGCAGTATTTT. It translates to CASIGDRHDTQYF. V is TRBV2 and J is TRBJ2-3, with 8 bases identical to TRBD1. Germline CDR1 is SNHLY and CDR2 is FYNNEI. The CDR3 extends over 13 amino acids. The J segment lost 6 bases and the V segment lost 7 bases, leaving 6 bases of the junction unmatched.

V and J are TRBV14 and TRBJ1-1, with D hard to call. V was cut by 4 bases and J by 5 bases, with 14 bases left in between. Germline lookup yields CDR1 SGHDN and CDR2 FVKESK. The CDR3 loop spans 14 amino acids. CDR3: CASSRGAGRTEAFF. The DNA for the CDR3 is TGTGCCAGCAGCCGGGGTGCGGGGAGGACTGAAGCTTTCTTT. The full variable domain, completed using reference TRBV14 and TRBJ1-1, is EAGVTQFPSHSVIEKGQTVTLRCDPISGHDNLYWYRRVMGKEIKFLLHFVKESKQDESGMPNNRFLAERTGGTYSTLKVQPAELEDSGVYFCASSRGAGRTEAFFGQGTRLTVV.

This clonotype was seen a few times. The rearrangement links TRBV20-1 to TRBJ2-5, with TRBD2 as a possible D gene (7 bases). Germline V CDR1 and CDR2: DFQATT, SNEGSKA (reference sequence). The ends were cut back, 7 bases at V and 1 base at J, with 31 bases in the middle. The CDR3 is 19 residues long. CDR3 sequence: CSGRRYLTGGPPSQETQYF. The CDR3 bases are TGCAGTGGGAGGAGATATCTAACGGGGGGCCCCCCTTCCCAAGAGACCCAGTACTTC.

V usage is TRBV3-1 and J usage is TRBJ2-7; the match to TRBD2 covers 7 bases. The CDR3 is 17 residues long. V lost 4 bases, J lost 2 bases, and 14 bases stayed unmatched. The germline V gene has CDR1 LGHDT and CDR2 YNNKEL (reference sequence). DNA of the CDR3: TGTGCCAGCAGCCCAGAATTCCCGGGAGCGGGGACCTACGAGCAGTACTTC. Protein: CASSPEFPGAGTYEQYF.

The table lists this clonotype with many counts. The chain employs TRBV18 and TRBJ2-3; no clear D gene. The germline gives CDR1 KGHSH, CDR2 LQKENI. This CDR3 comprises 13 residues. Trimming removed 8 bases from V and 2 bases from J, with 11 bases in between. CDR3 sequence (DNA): TGTGCCAGCAGTCCCCGGACCACAGATACGCAGTATTTT. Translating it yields CASSPRTTDTQYF.

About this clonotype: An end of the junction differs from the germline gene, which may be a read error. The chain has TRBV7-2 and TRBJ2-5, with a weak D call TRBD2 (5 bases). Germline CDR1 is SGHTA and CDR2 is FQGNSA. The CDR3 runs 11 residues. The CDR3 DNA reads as TGTGCCACCTCTGGAGGAGAGACCCGGTACTTC. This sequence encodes CATSGGETRYF.

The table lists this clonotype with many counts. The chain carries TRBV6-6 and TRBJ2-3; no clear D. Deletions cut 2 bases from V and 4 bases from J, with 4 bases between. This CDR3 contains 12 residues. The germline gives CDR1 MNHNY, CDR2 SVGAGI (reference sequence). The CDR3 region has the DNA TGTGCCAGCAGTTACGGTTCAGATACGCAGTATTTT. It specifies CASSYGSDTQYF.